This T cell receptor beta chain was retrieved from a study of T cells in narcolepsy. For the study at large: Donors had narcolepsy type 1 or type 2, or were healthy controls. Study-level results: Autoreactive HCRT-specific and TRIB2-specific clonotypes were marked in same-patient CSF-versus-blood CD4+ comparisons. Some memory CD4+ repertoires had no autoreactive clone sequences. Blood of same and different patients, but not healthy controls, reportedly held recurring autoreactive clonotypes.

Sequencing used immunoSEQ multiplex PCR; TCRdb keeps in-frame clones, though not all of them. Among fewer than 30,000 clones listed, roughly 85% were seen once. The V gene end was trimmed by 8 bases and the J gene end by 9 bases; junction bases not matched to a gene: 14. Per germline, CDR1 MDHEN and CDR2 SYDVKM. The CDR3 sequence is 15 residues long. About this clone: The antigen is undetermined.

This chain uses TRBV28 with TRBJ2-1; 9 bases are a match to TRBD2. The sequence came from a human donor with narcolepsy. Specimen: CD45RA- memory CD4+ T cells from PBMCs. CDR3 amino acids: CASHKLVAGDAEQFF. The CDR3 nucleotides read TGTGCCAGCCATAAATTGGTAGCGGGAGATGCTGAGCAGTTCTTC.